The rows below give T cell receptor beta chains drawn from one sample of a study of neurological immune-mediated disorders. One entry per CDR3 protein results from TCRdb running MiXCR on the 5' RACE reads. Among over 70,000 distinct CDR3 sequences listed, roughly 10% were seen once. The sequenced sample consisted of PBMCs. The receptors come from a man younger than 40 in good health. Both conserved end residues are part of each CDR3. The D gene is left open where the match is weak. Part of the rows lack a size; the others show once, few, many or a class for expanded clones.

>TRBV29-1|many|TRBJ1-2|.
CSAHRGYGYTF
TGCAGCGCGCACCGGGGATATGGCTACACCTTC
>TRBV6-5|many|TRBJ2-2|.
CASGRESELFF
TGTGCCAGCGGTAGGGAGTCGGAGCTGTTTTTT
>TRBV3-1|few|TRBJ2-3|TRBD2
CASSQVSSGSTDTQYF
TGTGCCAGCAGCCAAGTTTCTAGCGGGAGCACAGATACGCAGTATTTT
>TRBV7-2|many|TRBJ2-1|.
CASSFGSSYNEQFF
TGTGCCAGCAGCTTTGGGAGCTCCTACAATGAGCAGTTCTTC
>TRBV20-1|many|TRBJ2-3|.
CSASRDARPDTQYF
TGCAGTGCATCAAGAGACGCCAGACCAGATACGCAGTATTTT
>TRBV19|many|TRBJ2-7|TRBD1
CASSTTGNADEQYF
TGTGCCAGTAGTACGACAGGGAACGCGGACGAGCAGTACTTC
>TRBV29-1|many|TRBJ1-2|.
CSVELHGYGYTF
TGCAGCGTTGAACTCCACGGCTATGGCTACACCTTC
>TRBV25-1|many|TRBJ2-7|TRBD1
CASTRGSYEQYF
TGTGCCAGCACCAGGGGGTCCTACGAGCAGTACTTC
>TRBV6-2/TRBV6-3|.|TRBJ2-1|.
CASSSVTNEQFF
TGTGCCAGCAGTTCTGTAACCAATGAGCAGTTCTTC
>TRBV7-3|.|TRBJ2-2|TRBD2
CTSRLAGAGELFF
TGTACCAGCAGGCTAGCGGGAGCGGGGGAGCTGTTTTTT
>TRBV15|many|TRBJ1-5|.
CATSRPLGGSNQPQHF
TGTGCCACCAGCAGGCCCCTTGGAGGTTCCAATCAGCCCCAGCATTTT
>TRBV6-2/TRBV6-3|many|TRBJ1-4|.
CASSAQGGGEKLFF
TGTGCCAGCAGTGCACAGGGAGGGGGTGAAAAACTGTTTTTT
>TRBV3-1|many|TRBJ2-1|TRBD2
CASSWGGLAPYNEQFF
TGTGCCAGCAGCTGGGGGGGACTAGCGCCCTACAATGAGCAGTTCTTC
>TRBV20-1|many|TRBJ1-2|.
CSATQANYGYTF
TGCAGTGCTACGCAGGCTAACTATGGCTACACCTTC
>TRBV5-6|many|TRBJ2-3|TRBD2
CASSIAGGQDTQYF
TGTGCCAGCAGCATAGCGGGAGGGCAAGATACGCAGTATTTT
>TRBV7-9|many|TRBJ2-1|.
CASRDPEASYNEQFF
TGTGCCAGCAGGGATCCGGAGGCCTCCTACAATGAGCAGTTCTTC
>TRBV7-3|many|TRBJ2-2|TRBD2
CASSLEAGANTGELFF
TGTGCCAGCAGCTTAGAGGCGGGAGCGAACACCGGGGAGCTGTTTTTT
>TRBV6-1|many|TRBJ2-1|TRBD2
CASRGRVGVSWLAAGDEQFF
TGTGCCAGCAGGGGGAGGGTTGGTGTCTCGTGGCTAGCGGCTGGGGATGAGCAGTTCTTC
>TRBV15|few|TRBJ1-3|.
CATSRDFRAGNTIYF
TGTGCCACCAGCAGAGATTTCAGGGCTGGAAACACCATATATTTT
>TRBV12-3/TRBV12-4|many|TRBJ2-6|TRBD1
CASSLNWDRASGANVLTF
TGTGCCAGCAGTTTGAATTGGGACAGGGCCTCTGGGGCCAACGTCCTGACTTTC
>TRBV7-2|many|TRBJ2-7|.
CASGSGYEQYF
TGTGCCAGCGGAAGCGGTTACGAGCAGTACTTC
>TRBV5-1|many|TRBJ2-1|TRBD2
CASSRAGGRDEQFF
TGCGCCAGCAGCAGAGCGGGAGGGAGGGATGAGCAGTTCTTC
>TRBV29-1|many|TRBJ2-7|TRBD1
CSGRTGGGEQYF
TGCAGCGGGCGGACAGGGGGCGGGGAGCAGTACTTC
>TRBV7-9|medium-sized|TRBJ1-5|.
CASSPVAGQPQHF
TGTGCCAGCAGCCCGGTCGCGGGGCAGCCCCAGCATTTT
>TRBV6-5|many|TRBJ2-2|TRBD2
CASSLAGTNTGELFF
TGTGCCAGCAGTTTAGCGGGGACGAACACCGGGGAGCTGTTTTTT
>TRBV5-1|many|TRBJ2-7|TRBD1
CASSPAPDRGYYEQYF
TGCGCCAGCAGCCCTGCTCCGGACAGGGGGTACTACGAGCAGTACTTC
>TRBV5-1|many|TRBJ2-2|TRBD2
CASSLTGTSGVTGELFF
TGCGCCAGCAGCTTGACGGGGACTAGCGGGGTCACCGGGGAGCTGTTTTTT